This TCR beta chain was sequenced in a study of CD8 T cells in ankylosing spondylitis. Study results and caveats: It appeared that ankylosing spondylitis blood was characterized by a TCR beta motif of several highly homologous variants. Those disease-linked clones were CD8+; they were also relatively rare in peripheral blood.

On this clonotype: Its antigen is unidentified.

Each TCR beta library was made by quantitative 5'-RACE that incorporated molecular barcodes. From the 5' RACE reads, TCRdb called clonotypes with MiXCR, one entry per CDR3 protein. The data show a few hundred thousand distinct CDR3 sequences, about 7% seen once. The clonotype originates from a male donor with ankylosing spondylitis. Sequenced material: blood, either unsorted or a sorted T cell fraction (not recorded which).

The CDR3: CASSWQRGSYEQYF. CDR3 nucleotide sequence: TGTGCCAGCAGTTGGCAGCGGGGGAGCTACGAGCAGTACTTC. The chain couples TRBV2 to TRBJ2-7; the match to TRBD2 covers 8 bases. The CDR3 extends over 14 amino acids. The J segment lost 3 bases and the V segment lost 5 bases, leaving 6 bases of the junction unmatched. Germline values: CDR1 SNHLY, CDR2 FYNNEI.